This T cell receptor beta chain derives from a study of shared clonotypes between healthy human individuals. The CDR3 extends over 17 amino acids. The V and J ends lost 1 base and 3 bases, in that order; junction bases with no gene match: 8. CDR1 LNHNV and CDR2 YYDKDF come from the germline V gene (reference sequence). Assay: immunoSEQ multiplex PCR; the TCRdb copy retains only in-frame clones and omits some. The data show approximately 2.4 million clones, nearly 97% seen once. Sample: naive CD4+ T cells sorted from blood. The subset here: CD45RA+ positively selected. The TCR originated in a young man in good health. The chain couples TRBV15 to TRBJ1-5; 8 nucleotides agree with TRBD1. CDR3: CATSRGLGTGFNQPQHF. The CDR3 nucleotides read TGTGCCACCAGCAGAGGCCTCGGGACAGGATTCAATCAGCCCCAGCATTTT.